Listed below are T cell receptor beta chains from one sample, sequenced in a study of T cell clones after liver transplantation. Measured with immunoSEQ multiplex PCR; TCRdb has only the in-frame clones, and not every one. In the table there are tens of thousands of clones, approximately 84% of which are singletons. The input for sequencing was CD4+ T cells from blood, taken before liver transplant. Every receptor here comes from a human donor who received a liver transplant. Both conserved end residues are part of each CDR3. Fields, in order: clone size, J gene, D gene, V gene, CDR3 protein, CDR3 DNA. D genes are given only for firm matches. The size entry is marked missing in some rows and otherwise reads once, few, many or a size class.

size: -; J: TRBJ1-2; D: -; V: TRBV29-1; CDR3: CSVEDRYGGLGYTF; DNA: TGCAGCGTTGAAGATCGGTATGGGGGTTTGGGCTACACCTTC
size: -; J: TRBJ2-3; D: TRBD2; V: TRBV4-1; CDR3: CASSLTSGGGATDTQYF; DNA: TGCGCCAGCAGCCTTACGTCGGGCGGGGGGGCCACAGATACGCAGTATTTT
size: -; J: TRBJ1-1; D: -; V: TRBV18; CDR3: CASSPRELNTEAFF; DNA: TGTGCCAGCTCACCAAGGGAGTTGAACACTGAAGCTTTCTTT
size: -; J: TRBJ1-1; D: TRBD1; V: TRBV5-1; CDR3: CASRAGTGGMNTEAFF; DNA: TGCGCCAGCAGGGCCGGGACAGGGGGCATGAACACTGAAGCTTTCTTT
size: -; J: TRBJ2-6; D: -; V: TRBV28; CDR3: CASSGPGTGANVLTF; DNA: TGTGCCAGCAGTGGGCCGGGTACTGGGGCCAACGTCCTGACTTTC
size: -; J: TRBJ2-1; D: TRBD2; V: TRBV28; CDR3: CASSLASGNSYNEQFF; DNA: TGTGCCAGCAGCCTAGCTAGCGGAAACTCCTACAATGAGCAGTTCTTC
size: -; J: TRBJ2-2; D: -; V: TRBV11-2; CDR3: CASSFRGEWTGELFF; DNA: TGTGCCAGCAGCTTCAGGGGCGAGTGGACCGGGGAGCTGTTTTTT
size: few; J: TRBJ2-7; D: -; V: TRBV20-1; CDR3: CSARGGYEQYF; DNA: TGCAGTGCTAGAGGGGGGTACGAGCAGTACTTC
size: -; J: TRBJ1-1; D: TRBD1; V: TRBV6-5; CDR3: CASSTEGARTEAFF; DNA: TGTGCCAGCAGTACCGAGGGGGCGAGGACTGAAGCTTTCTTT
size: -; J: TRBJ2-7; D: -; V: TRBV5-1; CDR3: CASSSQTGTYEQYF; DNA: TGCGCCAGCAGTTCCCAGACAGGAACCTACGAGCAGTACTTC
size: once; J: TRBJ2-1; D: -; V: TRBV6-4; CDR3: CASSLHSPPGSWSEQFF; DNA: TGTGCCAGCAGTCTACATTCCCCCCCAGGTTCGTGGAGTGAGCAGTTCTTC
size: -; J: TRBJ2-1; D: TRBD2; V: TRBV9; CDR3: CASSLAGEWNEQFF; DNA: TGTGCCAGCAGCCTAGCGGGAGAGTGGAATGAGCAGTTCTTC
size: -; J: TRBJ2-7; D: -; V: TRBV7-2; CDR3: CASSLGPSHEQYF; DNA: TGTGCCAGCAGCTTAGGCCCTTCCCACGAGCAGTACTTC
size: -; J: TRBJ1-3; D: -; V: TRBV7-3; CDR3: CASSFSTSGNTIYF; DNA: TGTGCCAGCAGCTTTTCGACCTCTGGAAACACCATATATTTT
size: -; J: TRBJ2-3; D: TRBD2; V: TRBV5-1; CDR3: CASSGSGASTDTQYF; DNA: TGCGCCAGCAGCGGGAGCGGGGCCAGCACAGATACGCAGTATTTT
size: -; J: TRBJ1-1; D: TRBD1; V: TRBV11-2; CDR3: CASSLIDRVASEAFF; DNA: TGTGCCAGCAGCTTGATAGACAGGGTGGCCTCTGAAGCTTTCTTT
size: -; J: TRBJ2-2; D: TRBD1; V: TRBV2; CDR3: CASSREGAGTGELFF; DNA: TGTGCCAGCAGTCGAGAGGGGGCAGGGACCGGGGAGCTGTTTTTT
size: -; J: TRBJ1-5; D: -; V: TRBV7-2; CDR3: CASSSPRDGEPQHF; DNA: TGTGCCAGCAGCTCGCCCAGGGACGGAGAGCCCCAGCATTTT
size: -; J: TRBJ2-1; D: TRBD1; V: TRBV7-3; CDR3: CASSLLGQEYNEQFF; DNA: TGTGCCAGCAGCTTATTAGGACAGGAGTACAATGAGCAGTTCTTC